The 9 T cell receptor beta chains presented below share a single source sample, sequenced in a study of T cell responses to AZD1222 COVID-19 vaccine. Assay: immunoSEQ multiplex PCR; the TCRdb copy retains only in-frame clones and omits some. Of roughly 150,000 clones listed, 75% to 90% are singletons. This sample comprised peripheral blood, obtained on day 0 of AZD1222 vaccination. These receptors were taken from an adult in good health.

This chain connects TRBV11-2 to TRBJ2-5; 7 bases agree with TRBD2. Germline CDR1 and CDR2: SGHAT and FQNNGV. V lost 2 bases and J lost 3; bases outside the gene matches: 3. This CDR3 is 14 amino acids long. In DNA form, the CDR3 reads TGTGCCAGCAGCTTAACTAGCGCCAAAGAGACCCAGTACTTC. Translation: CASSLTSAKETQYF.

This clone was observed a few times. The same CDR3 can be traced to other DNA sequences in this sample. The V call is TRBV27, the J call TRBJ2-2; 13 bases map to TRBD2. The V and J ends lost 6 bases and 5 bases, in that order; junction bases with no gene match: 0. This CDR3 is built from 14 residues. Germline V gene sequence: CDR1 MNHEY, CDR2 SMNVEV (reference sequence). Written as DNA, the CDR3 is TGTGCCAGCAGACTAGCGGGAGGGACCGGGGAGCTGTTTTTT. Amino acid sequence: CASRLAGGTGELFF.

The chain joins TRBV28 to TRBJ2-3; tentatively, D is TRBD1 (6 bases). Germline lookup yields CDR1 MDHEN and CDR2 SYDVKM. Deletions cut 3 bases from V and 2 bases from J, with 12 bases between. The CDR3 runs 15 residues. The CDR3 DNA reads TGTGCCAGCAGTTTCGCCAGGGGCTACACAGATACGCAGTATTTT. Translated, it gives CASSFARGYTDTQYF.

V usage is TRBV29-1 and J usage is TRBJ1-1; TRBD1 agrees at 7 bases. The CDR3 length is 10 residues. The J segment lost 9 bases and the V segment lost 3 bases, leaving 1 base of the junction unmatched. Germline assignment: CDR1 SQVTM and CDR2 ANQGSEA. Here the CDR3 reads CSVERGQAFF. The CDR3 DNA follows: TGCAGCGTTGAGAGGGGGCAAGCTTTCTTT.

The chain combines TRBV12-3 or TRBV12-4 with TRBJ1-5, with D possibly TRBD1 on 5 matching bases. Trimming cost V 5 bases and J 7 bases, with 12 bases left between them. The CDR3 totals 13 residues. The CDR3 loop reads CASSPAQGQPQHF. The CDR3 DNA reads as TGTGCCAGCAGTCCGGCCCAGGGCCAGCCCCAGCATTTT.

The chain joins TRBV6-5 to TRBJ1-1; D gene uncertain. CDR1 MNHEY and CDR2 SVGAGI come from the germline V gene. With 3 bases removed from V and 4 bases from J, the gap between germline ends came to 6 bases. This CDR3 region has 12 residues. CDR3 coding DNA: TGTGCCAGCAGTTATAAGGGCACTGAAGCTTTCTTT. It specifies CASSYKGTEAFF.

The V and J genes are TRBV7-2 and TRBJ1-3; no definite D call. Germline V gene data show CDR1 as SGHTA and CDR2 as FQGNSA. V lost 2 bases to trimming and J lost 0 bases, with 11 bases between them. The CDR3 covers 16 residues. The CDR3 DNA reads TGTGCCAGCAGCTTACGGCAGGCCTACTCTGGAAACACCATATATTTT. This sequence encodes CASSLRQAYSGNTIYF.

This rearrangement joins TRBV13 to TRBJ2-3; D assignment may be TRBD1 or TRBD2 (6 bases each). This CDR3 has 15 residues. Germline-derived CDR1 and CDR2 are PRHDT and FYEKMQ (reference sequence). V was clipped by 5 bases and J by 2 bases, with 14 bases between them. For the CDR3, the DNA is TGTGCCAGCAGCCGCCGGGGGCTGGACACAGATACGCAGTATTTT. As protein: CASSRRGLDTDTQYF.

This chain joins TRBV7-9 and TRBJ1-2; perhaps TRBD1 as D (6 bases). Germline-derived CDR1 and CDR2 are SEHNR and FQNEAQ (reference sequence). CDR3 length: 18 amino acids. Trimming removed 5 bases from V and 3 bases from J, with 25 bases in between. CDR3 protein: CASSQRGAGRGIDYGYTF. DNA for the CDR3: TGTGCCAGCAGCCAAAGGGGGGCAGGGAGGGGAATTGACTATGGCTACACCTTC.